This T cell receptor beta chain derives from a study of cytomegalovirus exposure and HLA in healthy donors. Study at large: The platform used for the 95 to 150 validation repertoires matched that of the approximately 670 first-cohort repertoires, a later analysis reported. Study findings and constraints: About 150 TCR beta chains were listed as cytomegalovirus-associated. The classifier, whose performance was assessed in both the original and validation cohorts, reportedly diagnosed cytomegalovirus status with high specificity and sensitivity.

As concerns this clone: Its matching antigen is unknown.

Measured with immunoSEQ multiplex PCR; TCRdb has only the in-frame clones, and not every one. The sample lists around 60,000 clones, around 90% occurring once. The clonotype originates from a woman between 18 and 29 years old in good health and CMV-seronegative. The sample comprised PBMCs.

CDR3 protein: CASSYYGTEAFF. The DNA for the CDR3 is TGTGCCAGCAGCTATTACGGCACTGAAGCTTTCTTT. This rearrangement joins TRBV28 to TRBJ1-1; D unclear. Germline CDR1 reads MDHEN; CDR2 reads SYDVKM. V gave up 6 bases and J gave up 4 bases, with 9 bases separating them. This CDR3 has 12 residues.